Sequencing of this TCR beta chain was carried out in a study of regulatory T cells in long-lasting Graves disease. Time point given: newly diagnosed GD, antithyroid drugs for less than 3 months. Extracted RNA from PBMCs served as the source of the TCR library. This clonotype came up many times. V was trimmed by 0 bases and J by 2 bases, leaving 1 base between them. Germline lookup yields CDR1 MNHEY and CDR2 SVGEGT. The CDR3 has 12 residues. Investigators prepared the TCR beta libraries by applying iRepertoire HTBI primers and Arm-PCR of CDR3 regions. TCRdb re-called the multiplex PCR reads with MiXCR, one entry per CDR3 protein. The sample lists about 240,000 distinct CDR3 sequences; 20% were seen once.

The V gene is TRBV6-2 or TRBV6-3, the J gene TRBJ2-5; no definite D call. The sequence derives from a female donor with Graves disease. This specimen consisted of peripheral blood mononuclear cells (PBMCs), obtained at new diagnosis, from a patient treated with antithyroid drugs. CDR3 sequence: CASSYSQETQYF. The DNA for the CDR3 is TGTGCCAGCAGTTACTCACAAGAGACCCAGTACTTC.